This T cell receptor beta chain was identified in a study of brain T cells in children with intractable seizures. The CDR3 covers 16 residues. Trimming left V 0 bases short and J 3 bases short, with 15 bases between. Germline V gives CDR1 MGHRA, CDR2 YSYEKL. Here immunoSEQ multiplex PCR was the method, and the copy in TCRdb shows in-frame clones only, minus some. The sample includes tens of thousands of clones, roughly 91% seen only once; the top ten take over 1.5%. Only cases whose brain tissue showed the highest T cell transcript signatures were sequenced. Sequences were derived from peripheral blood, sampled at surgery. V is TRBV4-1 and J is TRBJ2-7; perhaps TRBD2 as D (5 bases). This receptor was obtained from a boy in the first two years of life with tuberous sclerosis and intractable seizures. Here the CDR3 DNA reads TGCGCCAGCAGCCAAGAGGTCACGGGATATTACTACGAGCAGTACTTC. Its protein product is CASSQEVTGYYYEQYF.